The 23 T cell receptor beta chains below were found in one sample sequenced in a study of CXCR3-negative and CXCR3-positive naive CD8 T cells. The libraries of TRB cDNA were constructed through 5' RACE using UMI labels. TCRdb reworked the 5' RACE reads into one entry per CDR3 protein, no DNA. This table holds more than 35,000 distinct CDR3 sequences. Sequencing was carried out using memory CD8+ T cells from blood. The receptors come from a human donor in good health. Some clones in this sample may be carry-over from other donors' samples.

The chain links TRBV12-3 or TRBV12-4 to TRBJ1-1; the TCRdb D gene call, TRBD1, has no DNA to confirm it. The CDR3 runs to 14 residues. Here the CDR3 reads CASSLLDRGTEAFF.

The gene calls are TRBV2 and TRBJ2-3. Germline V gene data show CDR1 as SNHLY and CDR2 as FYNNEI. The CDR3 is 17 amino acids. CDR3 region: CASSEAGVGLAGDTQYF.

The V and J genes are TRBV12-3 or TRBV12-4 and TRBJ1-1. The CDR3 is 17 amino acids. CDR3 protein: CASSWSTADNLNTEAFF.

The CDR3 sequence: CASSYGDGYTF. This sequence joins TRBV6-5 and TRBJ1-2. The CDR3 consists of 11 residues. Looked up from germline, CDR1 is MNHEY and CDR2 is SVGAGI.

This sequence joins TRBV12-3 or TRBV12-4 and TRBJ2-7; TCRdb's assignment of TRBD1 cannot be checked, as there is no DNA. The CDR3 consists of 13 residues. This chain's CDR3 is CASSSTENYEQYF.

The chain combines TRBV27 with TRBJ2-7. Germline CDR1 and CDR2: MNHEY and SMNVEV (reference sequence). The CDR3 consists of 14 residues. Here the CDR3 reads CASSLSRNIYEQYF.

The chain joins TRBV4-3 to TRBJ2-7; TCRdb reports TRBD2, a call that lacks DNA to check it against. This CDR3 spans 15 amino acids. Germline CDR1 reads LGHNA; CDR2 reads YSLEER. The CDR3 protein is CASSQDPLAGDEQYF.

The chain combines TRBV20-1 with TRBJ2-5; TCRdb calls TRBD1, which cannot be checked without DNA. Germline CDR1 DFQATT, CDR2 SNEGSKA (reference sequence). This CDR3 comprises 14 residues. The CDR3 sequence is CSAREKWGQETQYF.

The J gene is TRBJ2-1, the V gene TRBV29-1; TCRdb picks TRBD1, but there is no DNA to check that call. Germline V CDR1 and CDR2: SQVTM, ANQGSEA. The CDR3 covers 16 residues. The CDR3 sequence is CSVDGRDRINYNEQFF.

The V and J genes are TRBV4-2 and TRBJ2-2; the TRBD1 assignment by TCRdb is unverifiable without DNA. The germline V gene has CDR1 LGHNA and CDR2 YNFKEQ. This CDR3 has 18 amino acids. This CDR3 reads CASSQDFGGGGDTGELFF.

This chain links TRBV27 with TRBJ1-2; TCRdb picks TRBD1, but there is no DNA to check that call. Germline assignment: CDR1 MNHEY and CDR2 SMNVEV (reference sequence). The CDR3 has 16 residues. The CDR3 sequence is CASSPTNDRPNYGYTF.

The chain recombines TRBV11-1 with TRBJ2-7. The germline V gene encodes CDR1 SGHAT and CDR2 FQDESV (reference sequence). CDR3 length equals 15 residues. The CDR3 here is CASSLGVGGSYEQYF.

The rearrangement joins TRBV20-1 to TRBJ1-6; no DNA is available, so the TRBD1 call from TCRdb remains unchecked. The CDR3 extends over 13 amino acids. CDR1 and CDR2 (germline): DFQATT, SNEGSKA (reference sequence). This CDR3 is CSAQRQGYSPLHF.

The chain carries TRBV25-1 and TRBJ2-7; TCRdb reports TRBD1, a call that lacks DNA to check it against. The CDR3 consists of 12 residues. Per the germline V gene, CDR1 is MGHDK and CDR2 is SYGVNS. The CDR3 protein is CASSGPGGEQYF.

The chain employs TRBV6-5 and TRBJ2-1; TCRdb's D call, TRBD1, is unchecked because there is no DNA. Germline values: CDR1 MNHEY, CDR2 SVGAGI. The CDR3 is made up of 15 amino acids. This CDR3 reads CASSYGTPTYNEQFF.

The CDR3 reads CASSDGQHYGYTF. The chain is built from TRBV6-4 and TRBJ1-2; TCRdb's assignment of TRBD1 cannot be checked, as there is no DNA. The CDR3 sequence is 13 residues long. The germline V gene has CDR1 MRHNA and CDR2 SNTAGT.

The V call is TRBV7-2, the J call TRBJ1-1; the TRBD1 assignment by TCRdb is unverifiable without DNA. The CDR3 extends over 14 amino acids. Germline lookup yields CDR1 SGHTA and CDR2 FQGNSA. CDR3 region: CASSRADWDPEAFF. Looking up the rest from reference TRBV7-2 and TRBJ1-1 gives the full variable domain: GAGVSQSPSNKVTEKGKDVELRCDPISGHTALYWYRQSLGQGLEFLIYFQGNSAPDKSGLPSDRFSAERTGGSVSTLTIQRTQQEDSAVYLCASSRADWDPEAFFGQGTRLTVV.

The chain employs TRBV29-1 and TRBJ1-3. CDR3 length: 13 residues. Germline assignment: CDR1 SQVTM and CDR2 ANQGSEA. CDR3 loop: CSVDRTSGNTIYF.

The rearrangement joins TRBV12-3 or TRBV12-4 to TRBJ2-7. This CDR3 is built from 13 residues. The CDR3 reads CASKPDGSYEQYF.

The rearrangement links TRBV20-1 to TRBJ2-7; TCRdb calls TRBD1, which cannot be checked without DNA. Germline V CDR1 and CDR2: DFQATT, SNEGSKA (reference sequence). The CDR3 extends over 14 amino acids. The CDR3 spells CSAGPGTAYYEQYF.

The chain couples TRBV9 to TRBJ2-7; TCRdb returns TRBD2, unconfirmable since there is no DNA. Germline assignment: CDR1 SGDLS and CDR2 YYNGEE. The CDR3 is made up of 14 amino acids. The CDR3 spells CASSVGSGAGEQYF.

The gene calls are TRBV15 and TRBJ2-3; TCRdb proposes TRBD1, but this gene call is untestable without DNA. This CDR3 is 16 amino acids long. Germline loops: CDR1 LNHNV, CDR2 YYDKDF (reference sequence). Here the CDR3 reads CATSRNRLHSTDTQYF.

The chain carries TRBV29-1 and TRBJ2-2. CDR1 SQVTM and CDR2 ANQGSEA come from the germline V gene. This CDR3 is built from 13 residues. CDR3 region: CSVDVPNTGELFF.